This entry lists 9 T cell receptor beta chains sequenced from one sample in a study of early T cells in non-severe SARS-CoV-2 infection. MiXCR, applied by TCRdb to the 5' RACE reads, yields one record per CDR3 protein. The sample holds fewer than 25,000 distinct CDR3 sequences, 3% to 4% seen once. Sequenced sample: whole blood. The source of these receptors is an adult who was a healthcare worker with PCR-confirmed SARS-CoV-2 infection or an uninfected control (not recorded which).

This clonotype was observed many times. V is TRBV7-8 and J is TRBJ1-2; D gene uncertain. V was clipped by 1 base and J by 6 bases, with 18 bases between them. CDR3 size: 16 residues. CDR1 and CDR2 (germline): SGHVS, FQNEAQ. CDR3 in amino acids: CASSLVGRSPINGYTF. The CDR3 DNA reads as TGTGCCAGCAGCTTAGTGGGCAGGAGCCCAATCAATGGCTACACCTTC.

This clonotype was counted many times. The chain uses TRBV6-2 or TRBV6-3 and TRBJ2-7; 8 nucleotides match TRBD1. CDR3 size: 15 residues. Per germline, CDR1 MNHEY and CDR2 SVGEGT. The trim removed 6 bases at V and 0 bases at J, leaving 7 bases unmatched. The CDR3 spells CASRRTGWSSYEQYF. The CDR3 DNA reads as TGTGCCAGCAGAAGGACAGGGTGGAGCTCCTACGAGCAGTACTTC.

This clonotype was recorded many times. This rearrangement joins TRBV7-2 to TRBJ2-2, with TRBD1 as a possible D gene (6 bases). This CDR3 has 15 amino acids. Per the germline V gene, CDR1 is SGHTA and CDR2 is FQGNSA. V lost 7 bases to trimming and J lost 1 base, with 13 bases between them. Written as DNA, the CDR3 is TGTGCCAGCACTGGACAGACACGGAACACCGGGGAGCTGTTTTTT. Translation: CASTGQTRNTGELFF.

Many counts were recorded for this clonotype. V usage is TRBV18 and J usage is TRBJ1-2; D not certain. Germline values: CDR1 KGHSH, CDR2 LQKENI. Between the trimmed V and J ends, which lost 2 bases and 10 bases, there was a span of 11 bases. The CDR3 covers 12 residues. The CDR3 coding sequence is TGTGCCAGCTCACCAGAGGGCTACGACTACACCTTC. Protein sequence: CASSPEGYDYTF.

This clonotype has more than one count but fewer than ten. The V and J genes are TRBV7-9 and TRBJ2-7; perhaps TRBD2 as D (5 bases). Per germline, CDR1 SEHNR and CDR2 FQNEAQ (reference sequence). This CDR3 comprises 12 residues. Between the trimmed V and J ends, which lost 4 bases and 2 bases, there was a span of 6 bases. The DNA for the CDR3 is TGTGCCAGCAGCTCCGGGGCCTACGAGCAGTACTTC. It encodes CASSSGAYEQYF.

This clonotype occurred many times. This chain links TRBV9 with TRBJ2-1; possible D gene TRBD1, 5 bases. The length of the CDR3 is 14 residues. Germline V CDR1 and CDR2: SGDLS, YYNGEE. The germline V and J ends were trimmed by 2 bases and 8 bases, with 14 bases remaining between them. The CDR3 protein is CASSVGQGSHEQFF. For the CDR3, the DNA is TGTGCCAGCAGCGTCGGGCAGGGTAGTCATGAGCAGTTCTTC.

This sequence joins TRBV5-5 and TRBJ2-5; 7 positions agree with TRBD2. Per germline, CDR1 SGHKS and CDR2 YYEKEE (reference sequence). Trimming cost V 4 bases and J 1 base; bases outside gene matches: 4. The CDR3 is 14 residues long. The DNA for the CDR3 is TGTGCCAGCAGCACGTCGGGGGGCCAAGAGACCCAGTACTTC. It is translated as CASSTSGGQETQYF.

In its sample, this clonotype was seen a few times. This CDR3 reads CASSLTGTDTQYF. As DNA, the CDR3 is TGTGCCAGCAGCTTAACGGGGACAGATACGCAGTATTTT. The chain joins TRBV7-9 to TRBJ2-3, with D possibly matching TRBD2 (5 bases). Germline loops: CDR1 SEHNR, CDR2 FQNEAQ (reference sequence). Trimming pared 2 bases from V and 3 bases from J, leaving 6 bases between. This CDR3 comprises 13 residues.

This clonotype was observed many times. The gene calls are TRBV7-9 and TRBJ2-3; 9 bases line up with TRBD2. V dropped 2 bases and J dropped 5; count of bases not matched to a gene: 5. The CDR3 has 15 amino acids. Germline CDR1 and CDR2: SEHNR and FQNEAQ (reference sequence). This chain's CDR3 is CASSLLAGHGDTQYF. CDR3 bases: TGTGCCAGCAGCTTACTAGCGGGGCACGGAGATACGCAGTATTTT.